The clone carrying this TCR beta chain was counted many times. This entry is derived from a study of CD8 T cells in ankylosing spondylitis. MiXCR was run by TCRdb on the 5' RACE reads, yielding one entry per CDR3 protein. The sample shows more than 250,000 distinct CDR3 sequences, around 10% of them seen only once. This TCR was recovered from a female donor with ankylosing spondylitis or in good health (not recorded which). The sample comprised blood, either unsorted or a sorted T cell fraction (not recorded which).

CDR3 residues: CASGSGGLAKYEQYF. CDR3 sequence (DNA): TGTGCCAGCGGATCCGGGGGCCTAGCAAAATACGAGCAGTACTTC. The chain uses TRBV7-8 and TRBJ2-7; D possibly uses TRBD1 or TRBD2 (6 bases each). This CDR3 is 15 amino acids long. Deletions cut 8 bases from V and 4 bases from J, with 21 bases between. Germline CDR1 reads SGHVS; CDR2 reads FQNEAQ.